These T cell receptor beta chains were read from a single sample in a study of OX40 agonist ivuxolimab in advanced cancers. Profiled with immunoSEQ multiplex PCR; TCRdb holds only in-frame clones, not every one. This sample yields over 55,000 clones, of which roughly 94% are seen a single time; 15% to 19% belongs to the top ten. The sequences come from CD4+ or CD8+ T cells sorted from blood, collected in a trial of the OX40 agonist ivuxolimab. These receptors were obtained from an adult with an advanced solid tumor such as melanoma, head and neck, liver or kidney cancer. The CDR3 runs from the conserved cysteine through the conserved F or W. D genes are given only for firm matches. Where a row states a size, it is once, few, many or the class of an expanded clone; other rows omit it.

>-|TRBV30|-|TRBJ1-5
CAWTDDSNQPQHF
TGTGCCTGGACGGATGATAGCAATCAGCCCCAGCATTTT
>-|TRBV2|TRBD2|TRBJ2-7
CAHTRQASGSLPKYEQYF
TGTGCCCACACCAGACAGGCTAGCGGGAGCCTCCCAAAATACGAGCAGTACTTC
>-|TRBV11-2|TRBD1|TRBJ1-4
CASSLEGTGWVTTNEKLFF
TGTGCCAGCAGCTTAGAAGGGACAGGGTGGGTCACAACTAATGAAAAACTGTTTTTT
>-|TRBV14|-|TRBJ2-1
CASSQGPRNEQFF
TGTGCCAGCAGCCAAGGCCCCCGCAATGAGCAGTTCTTC
>once|TRBV25-1|-|TRBJ1-1
CASSNQGATEAFF
TGTGCCAGCAGTAACCAGGGAGCCACTGAAGCTTTCTTT
>-|TRBV5-4|-|TRBJ1-2
CASSLLRVGVGNYGYTF
TGTGCCAGCAGCTTACTCAGGGTCGGGGTAGGGAACTATGGCTACACCTTC
>-|TRBV5-1|-|TRBJ2-4
CASRGLAKNIQYF
TGCGCCAGCAGGGGTCTAGCCAAAAACATTCAGTACTTC
>-|TRBV27|TRBD1|TRBJ1-5
CASSPSGTGNQPQHF
TGTGCCAGCAGTCCCTCTGGGACAGGGAATCAGCCCCAGCATTTT
>once|TRBV7-7|-|TRBJ2-7
CASSTDLREEQYF
TGTGCTAGCAGTACGGACCTTCGGGAGGAGCAGTACTTC
>-|TRBV18|-|TRBJ2-1
CASSPVYRGPLAHNEQFF
TGTGCCAGCTCACCCGTTTATCGGGGGCCCCTCGCCCACAATGAGCAGTTCTTC
>-|TRBV29-1|-|TRBJ1-1
CSVSGTTNTEAFF
TGCAGCGTTTCCGGGACAACGAACACTGAAGCTTTCTTT
>-|TRBV19|-|TRBJ1-5
CASSPGWQPQHF
TGTGCCAGTAGTCCGGGGTGGCAGCCCCAGCATTTT
>-|TRBV7-9|-|TRBJ1-1
CASSSPSGHTEAFF
TGTGCCAGCAGCTCCCCCTCGGGTCACACTGAAGCTTTCTTT
>few|TRBV29-1|TRBD1|TRBJ1-1
CSVEDRGPTEAFF
TGCAGCGTTGAGGACAGGGGGCCCACTGAAGCTTTCTTT
>-|TRBV11-3|TRBD2|TRBJ2-3
CASSLDRGLAGGVADTQYF
TGTGCCAGCAGCTTAGATCGGGGACTAGCGGGAGGGGTGGCAGATACGCAGTATTTT